The present TCR beta chain was sequenced within a study of blood T cell repertoires in COVID-19. Study-wide context: Samples of COVID-19 (acute and convalescent) were obtained from the United States, Italy and Spain.

V was clipped by 3 bases and J by 6 bases, with 9 bases between them. The CDR3 sequence is 13 residues long. Germline loops: CDR1 SEHNR, CDR2 FQNEAQ (reference sequence). TCRdb keeps only in-frame clones here, not all; method: immunoSEQ multiplex PCR. The sample lists 230,000 or so clones, roughly 89% occurring once. The source material was peripheral blood. This chain uses TRBV7-9 with TRBJ2-1, with no clear D. This sequence was found in a woman in her forties who had recovered from COVID-19. The CDR3 sequence is CASSFNSGNEQFF. The CDR3 DNA reads TGTGCCAGCAGCTTTAACAGTGGCAATGAGCAGTTCTTC.